This entry describes one T cell receptor beta chain. Its antigen is unknown. Base-call qualities are not available, and no considerably larger clone is one nucleotide away. This specimen belongs to a study of graft-versus-host responses after intestinal transplantation (dated by TCRdb to the early 2020s). As for the study more broadly: The transplants that recipients received were multivisceral, liver-intestinal, or isolated intestinal. Every recipient was given anti-thymocyte globulin induction, then maintenance tacrolimus and steroids for about 3 years. Bulk TCR-beta CDR3 sequencing was used to track graft-versus-host and host-versus-graft alloreactive T cell clones in the graft, circulation and bone marrow after intestinal transplantation. To identify alloreactive clones, pre-transplant mixed lymphocyte reaction products were sequenced and then compared with unstimulated pre-transplant donor and recipient T cells. A cohort of under 30 intestinal transplant recipients, including one retransplant, was enrolled, and a few patients lacking pretransplant specimens were excluded. A peak of at least 4% donor T cells among recipient peripheral blood mononuclear cells was the definition used for donor T cell macrochimerism. Samples from three later patients were sequenced in-house on an Illumina MiSeq with MiXCR processing rather than by the commercial service.

General conclusions and limits of the study: High GvH to HvG T cell clonal ratios were observed in the allografts of patients with donor T cell macrochimerism. Early after transplant, declines in HvG clones were associated with peak levels of circulating GvH clones. The relatively low number and heterogeneity of intestinal transplant patients limited the conclusions. GvH clones were found in recipient bone marrow, and some of the GvH clones appeared earlier in ileal mucosa or blood, which is consistent with an intestinal mucosal origin.

V was cut back by 2 bases and J by 7 bases, leaving a gap of 15 bases between them. For CDR1 and CDR2, the germline V gene (reference sequence) lists SGHNT and YYREEE. Reading from cysteine to phenylalanine, the CDR3 counts 15 amino acids. The CDR3 DNA has 45 bases and is translated from base 1. To prepare the library, the immunoSEQ multiplex PCR assay was applied. High-throughput TCR-beta CDR3 sequencing of genomic DNA from most patients was performed by Adaptive Biotechnologies. Per the original workflow: TCR sequencing data for around 20 patients were retrieved from Adaptive's ImmunoSEQ software; three other patients were processed with MiXCR and VDJtools. CDR3 nucleotide sequences shared between donor and recipient were removed because their origin could not be assigned. At least 2-fold expansion over unstimulated cells and a minimum CFSE-low frequency of 0.002% (template counts) or 0.001% (read counts) were required for clones to be classified as alloreactive. Mappable clones were those detected in sequenced pre-transplant spleen, lymph node, or MLR CFSE-low populations of the donor or recipient. Cumulative frequency of alloreactive clones was calculated as a percentage of all sequences weighted by copy number. Sourced from immuneACCESS, this table was stored by TCRdb with only in-frame sequences that have V and J called. A share of the clones is absent; for the studies checked, an unresolved V gene accounts for under half, and the remainder has no known explanation. That table is the source of V, J and clone size, and D and trimming were worked out from the DNA. The sample data list about 77,000 clones, and over 80% of these were observed just once. 0.55% to 0.75% of the sample comes from the top ten.

In the first month after transplant, blood samples were collected up to 4 times, and after that at least monthly when available. The receptor was derived from a human patient who received an intestinal transplant, so some T cells may come from the graft donor. The rearrangement combines TRBV5-4 with TRBJ2-2; the D gene lacks a confident call. The sample consisted of PBMCs, taken 98 days after intestinal transplantation. DNA sequence: TGTGCCAGCAGCTTCACGCTTAATGGTATCGGGGAGCTGTTTTTT. It specifies CASSFTLNGIGELFF.